This TCR beta chain came from a study of cutaneous CD30+ T cell lymphoproliferative disorder and hepatitis E (dated by TCRdb to 2016 to 2019). Trimming leaves V shorter by 4 bases and J shorter by 4 bases, with the junction holding 5 bases beyond the gene matches. The germline V gene supplies CDR1 MDHEN and CDR2 SYDVKM. From the cysteine through the phenylalanine, the CDR3 covers 14 amino acids. Only the CDR3 portion is preserved as DNA: 42 bases, with reading frame beginning at the first base. Of note for this clone: What antigen it recognizes has not been identified. Qualities for individual bases were not recorded, and no much larger clone is one base off.

The library was generated by the immunoSEQ multiplex PCR assay. TCRdb limited this immuneACCESS table to in-frame rearrangements with V and J called. A share of clones is missing; checked studies link under half to unresolved V genes, and the rest is unexplained. The sample table contains about 7,700 clones; only one count was recorded for 74% of them. The ten largest account for approximately 1% of the sample. This clonotype originated in a human donor with a cutaneous T cell lymphoproliferative disorder associated with hepatitis E virus. This chain joins TRBV28 to TRBJ1-1, and 8 junction bases match TRBD1. Input material: blood. The CDR3 amino acid sequence is: CASSSRTGGTEAFF. Here is the DNA: TGTGCCAGCAGTTCCCGCACAGGGGGCACTGAAGCTTTCTTT.